This record looks at one TCR beta chain sequence and its context. This CDR3 is 15 amino acids long. Germline-derived CDR1 and CDR2 are LNHDA and SQIVND (reference sequence). V was clipped by 5 bases and J by 7 bases, with 15 bases between them. The sample is drawn from a study of blood T cell repertoires in COVID-19. Study context: Samples taken during acute and convalescent COVID-19 were collected in the United States, Italy and Spain. The analysed material was cDNA or gDNA that came from T cells, B-cell-depleted T cells, or PBMCs.

The Seattle site enrolled patients during active infection and followed them longitudinally. In the authors' workflow: Amplification with reference gene primers provided the estimates of nucleated cell counts. Clones were sequenced by immunoSEQ multiplex PCR, and TCRdb holds only the in-frame ones, with some missing. V, J and clone size were drawn from that table, and D and trimming were deduced from the DNA. The repertoire holds 250,000 to 300,000 clones, with 90% as singletons. The sequence was obtained from a woman aged 60-75 years with COVID-19, enrolled during active disease. This chain uses TRBV19 with TRBJ1-6; D gene ambiguous. Specimen: peripheral blood. This CDR3 is CASSWSPPLNSPLHF. The CDR3 region has the DNA TGTGCCAGTAGTTGGAGCCCACCCTTAAATTCACCCCTCCACTTT.